This T cell receptor beta chain originates from a study of identical twins. A universal primer site was added by template switching, and unique molecular identifiers were carried by the cDNA. TCRdb redid the calling of the 5' RACE reads with MiXCR, one entry per CDR3 protein. The sample has roughly 690,000 distinct CDR3 sequences, around 5.7% seen once. Every sampled donor was Caucasian and healthy. Germline V CDR1 and CDR2: ENHRY, SYGVKD. The CDR3 has 14 residues. Trimming at V came to 6 bases and at J to 8 bases, leaving 8 bases not matched to a gene. General study findings and limits: Conclusions rested on cross-sectional statistics rather than following the same donors. Out-of-frame alpha sequences common to twins were enriched for low generation probability.

Of note for this clonotype: What it binds is not known.

The chain joins TRBV10-3 to TRBJ2-1, with 9 bases aligning to TRBD1. Sample: naive T cells sorted from blood. The receptor's source is a man aged 18 to 30 in good health. CDR3 DNA: TGTGCCATCAGCGGGACAGGGAGGCTGGATGAGCAGTTCTTC. Translation gives CAISGTGRLDEQFF.